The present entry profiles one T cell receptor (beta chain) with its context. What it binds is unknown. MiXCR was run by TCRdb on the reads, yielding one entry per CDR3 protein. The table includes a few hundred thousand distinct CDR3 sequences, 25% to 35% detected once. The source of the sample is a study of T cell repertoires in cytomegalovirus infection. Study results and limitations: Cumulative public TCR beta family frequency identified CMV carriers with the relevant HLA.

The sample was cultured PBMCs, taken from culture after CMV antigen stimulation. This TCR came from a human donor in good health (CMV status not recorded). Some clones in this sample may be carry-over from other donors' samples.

The CDR3 loop is CASSEARTVIGQPQHF. The DNA for the CDR3 is TGTGCCAGCAGTGAAGCGAGAACGGTTATCGGGCAGCCCCAGCATTTT. The chain carries TRBV6-1 and TRBJ1-5; D unresolved. CDR3 length: 16 amino acids. The V end lost 0 bases, the J end lost 7 bases, and 16 bases lay between the germline ends. Germline lookup yields CDR1 MNHNS and CDR2 SASEGT.